These T cell receptor beta chains were read from a single sample in a study of OX40 agonist ivuxolimab in advanced cancers. The repertoire was sequenced with immunoSEQ multiplex PCR; TCRdb's copy has only in-frame clones and lacks some. This sample yields some 83,000 clones, of which around 85% are seen a single time; 1.9% belongs to the top ten. Material: CD4+ or CD8+ T cells sorted from blood, obtained in a trial of the OX40 agonist ivuxolimab. The receptors derive from an adult with an advanced solid tumor such as melanoma, head and neck, liver or kidney cancer. CDR3s leave out the opening cysteine and the closing phenylalanine or tryptophan. A D gene is named only where the DNA matches it firmly. Size is stated for part of the rows, as once, few or many counts, or as a class when the clone is expanded.

ASSQNAPGRGGYGYT	.	TRBV18	TRBJ1-2	.
ASSVEGVNNQPQH	.	TRBV2	TRBJ1-5	.
ASSQDRRYNSPLH	.	TRBV14	TRBJ1-6	.
ASSLEQSSETQY	.	TRBV7-3	TRBJ2-5	.
ASSAHGTGGGRPGELF	.	TRBV28	TRBJ2-2	TRBD1
ASSLAGTGAYEQY	.	TRBV7-3	TRBJ2-7	TRBD1
ASSLRTGIRTEAF	.	TRBV5-6	TRBJ1-1	.
ASSERVPGQGDNEQF	.	TRBV2	TRBJ2-1	TRBD1
ASSIIPGQARSGANVLT	.	TRBV5-6	TRBJ2-6	TRBD1
ATSREGQGNTEAF	.	TRBV15	TRBJ1-1	TRBD1
ASSPLTGSSYEQY	.	TRBV5-8	TRBJ2-7	.
ASSPQSQQETQY	once	TRBV7-6	TRBJ2-5	.
ASLAGLGEKLF	.	TRBV11-2	TRBJ1-4	.
ASSPAGTLTPGAF	.	TRBV27	TRBJ1-1	.
ATSRDLQDQPQH	.	TRBV15	TRBJ1-5	.
ASSHLTFTGELF	.	TRBV14	TRBJ2-2	.
AWSVGSYEQY	.	TRBV30	TRBJ2-7	.
ASRYDINTGELF	.	TRBV27	TRBJ2-2	.
ASSPPGSGAKNIQY	.	TRBV18	TRBJ2-4	.
ASSLGDRGQGTDTQY	once	TRBV5-8	TRBJ2-3	TRBD1
ASSLNRGLNQPQH	once	TRBV7-8	TRBJ1-5	TRBD1
ASSSYGTSYGYT	.	TRBV5-1	TRBJ1-2	.
ASSSHPGQGDYEQY	.	TRBV5-1	TRBJ2-7	TRBD1
AINRGQSYEQY	.	TRBV10-3	TRBJ2-7	TRBD1
ASSPSTLEGYT	.	TRBV18	TRBJ1-2	.
ASRPSGRGTEAF	.	TRBV2	TRBJ1-1	.
ASSEAGIRQETQY	.	TRBV2	TRBJ2-5	.
ASSWAGDQETQY	.	TRBV7-2	TRBJ2-5	.
ASSLVGGMNTEAF	.	TRBV5-1	TRBJ1-1	.
ASTLGGSNQPQH	.	TRBV7-9	TRBJ1-5	.
ASSLSSNRNTGELF	.	TRBV7-8	TRBJ2-2	.